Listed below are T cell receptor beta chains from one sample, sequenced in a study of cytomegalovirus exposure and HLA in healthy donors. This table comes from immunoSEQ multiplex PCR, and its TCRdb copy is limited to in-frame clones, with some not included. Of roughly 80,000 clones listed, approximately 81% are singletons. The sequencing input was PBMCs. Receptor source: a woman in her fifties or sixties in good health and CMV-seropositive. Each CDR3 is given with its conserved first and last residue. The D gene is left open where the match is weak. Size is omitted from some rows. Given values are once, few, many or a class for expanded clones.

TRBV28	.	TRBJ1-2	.	TGTGCCAGCAGCCCGGATAGCCGCTCCCCCCACTATGGCTACACCTTC	CASSPDSRSPHYGYTF
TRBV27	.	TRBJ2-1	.	TGTGCCAGCAGTTTAGCCGGGAAAGTCTCCTACAATGAGCAGTTCTTC	CASSLAGKVSYNEQFF
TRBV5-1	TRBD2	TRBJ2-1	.	TGCGCCAGCAGCCTTTTCACTAGCGGGAGTCTTCCGTTCTTC	CASSLFTSGSLPFF
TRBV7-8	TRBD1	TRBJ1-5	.	TGTGCCAGCAGCTCCTCGACAGGGCACAATCAGCCCCAGCATTTT	CASSSSTGHNQPQHF
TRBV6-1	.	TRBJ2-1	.	TGTGCCAGCAGTGATATAGGGGATCTCTACAATGAGCAGTTCTTC	CASSDIGDLYNEQFF
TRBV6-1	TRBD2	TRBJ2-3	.	TGTGCCAGCAGTGAAGCCCTTAGCGGGAGGGCGTTCACAGATACGCAGTATTTT	CASSEALSGRAFTDTQYF
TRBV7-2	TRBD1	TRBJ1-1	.	TGTGCCAGCAGCCCCTCCGGGACAGGGGGACTTAACACTGAAGCTTTCTTT	CASSPSGTGGLNTEAFF
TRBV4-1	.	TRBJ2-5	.	TGCGCCAGCAGCCAAGGGCCCGGGACACCCGGGGAGACCCAGTACTTC	CASSQGPGTPGETQYF
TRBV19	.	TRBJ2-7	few	TGTGCCAGTAGTATAAGAAGGGGCTACGAGCAGTACTTC	CASSIRRGYEQYF
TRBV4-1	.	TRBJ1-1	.	TGCGCCAGCAGTCTCGGACAGCTGGACACTGAAGCTTTCTTT	CASSLGQLDTEAFF
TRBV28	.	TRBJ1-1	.	TGTGCCAGCCCCCCCCAGGGAGGGAACACTGAAGCTTTCTTT	CASPPQGGNTEAFF
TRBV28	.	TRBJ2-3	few	.	CASSSSKGGDTDTQYF
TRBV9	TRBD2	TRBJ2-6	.	TGTGCCAGCAGCGCCACCGGGACTAGCTCTGGGGCCAACGTCCTGACTTTC	CASSATGTSSGANVLTF
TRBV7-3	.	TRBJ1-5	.	TGTGCCAGCAGCTTAAAGGGAGAGGGATCGGGCAATCAGCCCCAGCATTTT	CASSLKGEGSGNQPQHF
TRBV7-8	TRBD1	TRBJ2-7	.	TGTGCCAGCAGCACCGGGACAGTTTACGAGCAGTACTTC	CASSTGTVYEQYF
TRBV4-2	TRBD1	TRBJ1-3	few	TGTGCCAGCAGCCAGACAGGGGGCGGAAACACCATATATTTT	CASSQTGGGNTIYF
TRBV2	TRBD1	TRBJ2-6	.	TGTGCCAGCAGTTCACAGGGGACCGGGGCCAACGTCCTGACTTTC	CASSSQGTGANVLTF
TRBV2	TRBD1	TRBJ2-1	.	TGTGCCAGCAGTAGGGGACAGGGCGATGATGAGCAGTTCTTC	CASSRGQGDDEQFF
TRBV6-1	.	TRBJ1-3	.	TGTGCCAGCAATTTTGAGGCAGGGTGGGACACCATATATTTT	CASNFEAGWDTIYF
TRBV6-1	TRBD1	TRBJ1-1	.	TGTGCCAGCAGTTTCGAATCCGGGACAGGGAACGGAGCTTTCTTT	CASSFESGTGNGAFF
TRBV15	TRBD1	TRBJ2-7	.	TGTGCCACCAGCAGAGATAGGCAGGGGGCCTCCTACGAGCAGTACTTC	CATSRDRQGASYEQYF
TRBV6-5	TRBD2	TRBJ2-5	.	TGTGCTACTTGGGGGGGAGCGGGAGAGACCCAGTACTTC	CATWGGAGETQYF
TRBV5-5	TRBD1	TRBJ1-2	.	TGTGCCAGCAGCCGACCCCCGGGACAGGTACTAATGGACTATGGCTACACCTTC	CASSRPPGQVLMDYGYTF
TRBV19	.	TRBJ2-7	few	TGTGCCAGTAGTCTCTTAGAATCGGAGCAGTACTTC	CASSLLESEQYF
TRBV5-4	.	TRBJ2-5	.	TGTGCCAGCAGCTTGGCCAGGAGGGAGCAAGAGACCCAGTACTTC	CASSLARREQETQYF
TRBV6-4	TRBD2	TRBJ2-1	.	TGTGCCAGCAGTGAGCGGGGGGGTTCGTACAATGAGCAGTTCTTC	CASSERGGSYNEQFF
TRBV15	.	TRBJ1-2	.	TGTGCCACCAGCAGCGGCAGGGGCTACACCTTC	CATSSGRGYTF
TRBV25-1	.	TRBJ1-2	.	TGTGCCAGCAGCCGTGAGACTAACTATGGCTACACCTTC	CASSRETNYGYTF
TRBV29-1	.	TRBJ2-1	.	TGCAGCGTCCCCCTCGGGGTGGAGCAGTTCTTC	CSVPLGVEQFF
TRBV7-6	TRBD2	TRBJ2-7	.	TGTGCCAGCAGCTTAGTAAGTAAGCGGGACGTTCCCTACGAGCAGTACTTC	CASSLVSKRDVPYEQYF
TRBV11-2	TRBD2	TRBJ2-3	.	TGTGCCAGCAGCTTAATGTCGGGAGGTCTAGATACGCAGTATTTT	CASSLMSGGLDTQYF
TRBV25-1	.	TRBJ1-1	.	TGTGCCAGCACCGACGCCCTCACAGGGACTGAAGCTTTCTTT	CASTDALTGTEAFF
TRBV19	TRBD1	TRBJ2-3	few	TGTGCCAGTAGTATTACAGGGGCAGATACGCAGTATTTT	CASSITGADTQYF
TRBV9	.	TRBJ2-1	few	TGTGCCAGCAGCGTAGCAACTAACAATGAGCAGTTCTTC	CASSVATNNEQFF
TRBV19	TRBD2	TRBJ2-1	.	TGTGCCAGTAGTATAGCGCGGGAGGGCGGATATGAGCAGTTCTTC	CASSIAREGGYEQFF
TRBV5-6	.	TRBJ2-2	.	TGTGCCAGCAGCTTGAGGGGCTCCAACACCGGGGAGCTGTTTTTT	CASSLRGSNTGELFF
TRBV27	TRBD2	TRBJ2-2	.	TGTGCCAGCGCCAAGCGGGAACACGGGGAGCTGTTTTTT	CASAKREHGELFF
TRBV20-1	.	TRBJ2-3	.	TGCAGTTGTGGGCCCACAGATACGCAGTATTTT	CSCGPTDTQYF
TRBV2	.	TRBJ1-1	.	TGTGCCAGCAGTGAAGGAACGGGAGGCTTAACTGAAGCTTTCTTT	CASSEGTGGLTEAFF
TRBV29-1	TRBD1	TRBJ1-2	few	TGCAGCGTTGACCTCCGTGGGACAGGGGATGGCTACACCTTC	CSVDLRGTGDGYTF
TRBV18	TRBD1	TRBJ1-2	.	TGTGCCAGCTCACCAAACAGGGGGCAAGGCTACACCTTC	CASSPNRGQGYTF
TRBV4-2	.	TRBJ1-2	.	TGTGCCAGCAGCCAAGATTTTATGGCACAGGGCTATGGCTACACCTTC	CASSQDFMAQGYGYTF
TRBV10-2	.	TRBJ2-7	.	TGCGCCACCAAGCCGGGACAAAGCTACGAGCAGTACTTC	CATKPGQSYEQYF
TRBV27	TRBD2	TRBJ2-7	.	TGTGCCAGCAGATCGGGACTAGCGGGTTACGAGCAGTACTTC	CASRSGLAGYEQYF
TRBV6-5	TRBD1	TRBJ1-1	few	TGTGCCAGCAGTTTGCGGACAGGGTGGGGGTCTGAAGCTTTCTTT	CASSLRTGWGSEAFF
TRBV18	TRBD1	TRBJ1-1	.	TGTGCCAGCTCACGGGACAGGTCTCTCTTCAACACTGAAGCTTTCTTT	CASSRDRSLFNTEAFF
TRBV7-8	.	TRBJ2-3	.	TGTGCCAGCAGCTTAGAAAGCCGGGGTACGCAGTATTTT	CASSLESRGTQYF
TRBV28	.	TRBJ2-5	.	TGTGCCAGCAGTTTTGCAGGGGAGACCCAGTACTTC	CASSFAGETQYF
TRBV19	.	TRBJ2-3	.	TGTGCCAGTAGTCCAGGGATGGTTACGCAGTATTTT	CASSPGMVTQYF
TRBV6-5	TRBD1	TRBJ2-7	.	TGTGCCAGCAGTAAAGACAGGGGGTCCTACGAGCAGTACTTC	CASSKDRGSYEQYF
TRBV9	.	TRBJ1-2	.	TGTGCCAGCAGCGTAGATGCCAGGGGCGAGCATGGCTACACCTTC	CASSVDARGEHGYTF
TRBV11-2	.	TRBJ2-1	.	TGTGCCAGCAGCTTAGCGGAATTGACTACCTACAATGAGCAGTTCTTC	CASSLAELTTYNEQFF
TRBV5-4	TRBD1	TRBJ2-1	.	TGTGCCAGCAGCGTATCCGGGACAGTCAACAATGAGCAGTTCTTC	CASSVSGTVNNEQFF
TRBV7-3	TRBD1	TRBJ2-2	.	TGTGCCAGCAGCGTCCGACAGGGAGGGGAGCTGTTTTTT	CASSVRQGGELFF
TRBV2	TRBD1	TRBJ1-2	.	TGTGCCAGCAGAACGGGACAGAACTATGGCTACACCTTC	CASRTGQNYGYTF
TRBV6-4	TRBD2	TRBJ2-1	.	TGTGCCAGCAGTTCTCTAGCGGGAGGGTACAATGAGCAGTTCTTC	CASSSLAGGYNEQFF
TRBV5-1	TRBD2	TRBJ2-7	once	TGCGCCAGCAGCTTGACTAGCGGGAGGGCCTACGAGCAGTACTTC	CASSLTSGRAYEQYF
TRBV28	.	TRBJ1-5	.	TGTGCCAGCAGTTTTGGACAGTATAATAGCAATCAGCCCCAGCATTTT	CASSFGQYNSNQPQHF